The entry below gives a single T cell receptor beta chain sequence along with its context. Its antigen remains undetermined. Per-base qualities were not stored, and no clone one base away is much larger. These data belong to a study of control samples from healthy donors and cancer patients (dated by TCRdb to about 2020). Library preparation used the immunoSEQ multiplex PCR assay. As stored in TCRdb, this immuneACCESS dataset retains in-frame rearrangements with V and J assigned. A fraction of the clones does not appear; measured against another copy, unresolved V genes explain less than half of the discrepancy, and the remainder lacks a known reason. The sample yields about 130,000 clones; roughly nine tenths were counted once. The ten largest clones take up around 2% of the sample. V loses 1 base, J loses 5 bases, and the germline ends lie 13 bases apart. CDR1 and CDR2, per the germline V gene, are SGHRS and YFSETQ. The CDR3 starts with the cysteine, ends with the phenylalanine, and has 14 residues. The kept DNA is CDR3 alone, 42 bases in frame from the first base.

The TCR comes from a young man in good health. What was sequenced was blood. Recombination connected TRBV5-1 to TRBJ2-7, with a weak D call of TRBD2 (6 bases match). For the CDR3, the sequence is CASSLTSTAHEQYF. The nucleotide sequence reads TGCGCCAGCAGCTTGACTAGCACCGCCCACGAGCAGTACTTC.